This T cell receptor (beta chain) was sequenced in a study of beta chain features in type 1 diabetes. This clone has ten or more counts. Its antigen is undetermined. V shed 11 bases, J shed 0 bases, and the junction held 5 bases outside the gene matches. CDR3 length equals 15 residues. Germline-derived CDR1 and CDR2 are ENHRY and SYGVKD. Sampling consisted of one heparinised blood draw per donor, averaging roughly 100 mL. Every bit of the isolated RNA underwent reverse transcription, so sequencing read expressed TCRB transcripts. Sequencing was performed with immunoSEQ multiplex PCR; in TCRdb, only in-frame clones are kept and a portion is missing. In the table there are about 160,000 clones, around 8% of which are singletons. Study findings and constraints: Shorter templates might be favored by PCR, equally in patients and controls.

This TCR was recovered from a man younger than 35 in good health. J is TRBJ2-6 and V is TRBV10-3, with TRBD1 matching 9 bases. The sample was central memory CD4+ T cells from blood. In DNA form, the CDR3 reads TGTGCCGGGGGGGGACAGGGCTCTGGGGCCAACGTCCTGACTTTC. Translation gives CAGGGQGSGANVLTF.